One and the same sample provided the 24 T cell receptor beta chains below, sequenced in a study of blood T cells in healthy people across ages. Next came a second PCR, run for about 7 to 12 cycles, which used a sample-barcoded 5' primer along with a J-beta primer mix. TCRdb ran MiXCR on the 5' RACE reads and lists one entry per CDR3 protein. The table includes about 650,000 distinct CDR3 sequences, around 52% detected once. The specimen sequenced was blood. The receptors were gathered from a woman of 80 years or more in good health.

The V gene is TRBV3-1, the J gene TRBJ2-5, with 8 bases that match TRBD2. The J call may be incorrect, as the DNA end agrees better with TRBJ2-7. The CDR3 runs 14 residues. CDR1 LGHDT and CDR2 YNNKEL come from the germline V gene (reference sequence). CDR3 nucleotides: TGTGCCAGCAGCCAAGTAGCGGGGCTGAACGAGCAGTACTTC. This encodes CASSQVAGLNEQYF.

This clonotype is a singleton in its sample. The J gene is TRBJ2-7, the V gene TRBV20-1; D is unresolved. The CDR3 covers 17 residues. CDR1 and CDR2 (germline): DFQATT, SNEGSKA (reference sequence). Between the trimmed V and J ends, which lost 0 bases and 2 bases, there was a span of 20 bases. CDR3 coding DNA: TGCAGTGCTAGAGATGGAAGGGTGGCACCACGACCCTACGAGCAGTACTTC. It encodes CSARDGRVAPRPYEQYF.

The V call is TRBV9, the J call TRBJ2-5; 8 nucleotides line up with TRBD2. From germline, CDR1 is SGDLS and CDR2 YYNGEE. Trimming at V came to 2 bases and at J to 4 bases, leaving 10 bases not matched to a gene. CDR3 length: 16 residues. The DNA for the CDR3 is TGTGCCAGCAGCGTGTCTACGGGAGGGAGCTTAGAGACCCAGTACTTC. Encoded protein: CASSVSTGGSLETQYF.

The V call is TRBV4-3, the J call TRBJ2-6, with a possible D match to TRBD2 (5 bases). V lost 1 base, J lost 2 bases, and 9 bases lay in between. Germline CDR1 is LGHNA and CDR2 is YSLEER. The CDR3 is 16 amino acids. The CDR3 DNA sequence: TGCGCCAGCAGCCAAGTAACCGGGGCTGGGGCCAACGTCCTGACTTTC. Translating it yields CASSQVTGAGANVLTF.

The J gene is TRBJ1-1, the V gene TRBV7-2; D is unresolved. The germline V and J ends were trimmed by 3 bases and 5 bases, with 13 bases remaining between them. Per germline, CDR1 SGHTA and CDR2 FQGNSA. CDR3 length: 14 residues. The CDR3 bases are TGTGCCAGCAGCTTTGTCGGACGGAGGACTGAAGCTTTCTTT. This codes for CASSFVGRRTEAFF.

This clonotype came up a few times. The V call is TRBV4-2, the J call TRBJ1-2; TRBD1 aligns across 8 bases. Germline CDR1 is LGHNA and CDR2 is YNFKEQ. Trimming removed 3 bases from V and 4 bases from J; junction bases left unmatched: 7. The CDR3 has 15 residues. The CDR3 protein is CASSQGTGTGYGYTF. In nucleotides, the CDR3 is TGTGCCAGCAGCCAGGGCACCGGGACAGGCTATGGCTACACCTTC.

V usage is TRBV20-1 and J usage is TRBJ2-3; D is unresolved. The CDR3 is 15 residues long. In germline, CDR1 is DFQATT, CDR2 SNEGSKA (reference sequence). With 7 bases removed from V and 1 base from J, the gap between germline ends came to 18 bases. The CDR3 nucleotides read TGCAGTGGAAACTCGCTCCCCGAGGGCACAGATACGCAGTATTTT. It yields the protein CSGNSLPEGTDTQYF.

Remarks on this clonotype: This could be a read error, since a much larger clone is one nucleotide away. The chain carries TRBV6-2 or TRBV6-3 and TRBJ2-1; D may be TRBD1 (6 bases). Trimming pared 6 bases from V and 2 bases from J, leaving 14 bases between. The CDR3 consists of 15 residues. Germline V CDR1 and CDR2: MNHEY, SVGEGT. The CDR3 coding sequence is TGTGCCAGCAGATCCGCGACAGGCACCTACAATGAGCAGTTCTTC. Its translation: CASRSATGTYNEQFF.

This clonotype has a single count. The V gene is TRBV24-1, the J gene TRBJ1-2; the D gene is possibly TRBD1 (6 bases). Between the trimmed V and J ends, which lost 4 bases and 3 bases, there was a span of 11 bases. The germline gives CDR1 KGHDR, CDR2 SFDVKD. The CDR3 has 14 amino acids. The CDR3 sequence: CATSDLDRYYGYTF. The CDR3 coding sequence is TGTGCCACCAGTGACCTAGACAGGTACTATGGCTACACCTTC.

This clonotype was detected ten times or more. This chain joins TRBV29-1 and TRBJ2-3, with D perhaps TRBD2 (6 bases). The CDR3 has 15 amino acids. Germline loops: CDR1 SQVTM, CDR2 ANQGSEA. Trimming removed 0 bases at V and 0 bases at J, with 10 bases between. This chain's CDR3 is CSVEDLGTSTDTQYF. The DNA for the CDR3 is TGCAGCGTTGAAGATCTTGGGACTAGCACAGATACGCAGTATTTT.

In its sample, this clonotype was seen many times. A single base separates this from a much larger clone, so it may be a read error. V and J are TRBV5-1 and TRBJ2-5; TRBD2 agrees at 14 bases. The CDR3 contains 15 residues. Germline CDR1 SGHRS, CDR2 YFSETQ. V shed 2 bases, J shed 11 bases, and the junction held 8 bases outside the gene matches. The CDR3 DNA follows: TGCGCCAGCAGCTTTGGGACTAGCGGGAGCGATGAGCAGTACTTC. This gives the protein CASSFGTSGSDEQYF.

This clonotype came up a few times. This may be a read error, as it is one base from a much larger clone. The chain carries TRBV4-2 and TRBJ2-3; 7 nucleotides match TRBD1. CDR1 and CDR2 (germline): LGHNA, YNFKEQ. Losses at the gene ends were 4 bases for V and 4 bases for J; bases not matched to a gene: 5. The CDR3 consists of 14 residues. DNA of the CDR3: TGTGCCAGCAGCCTCACAGGGGCCGCAGATACGCAGTATTTT. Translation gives CASSLTGAADTQYF.

CDR3 loop: CASSLAAGVLGGEQFF. The CDR3, as DNA: TGCGCCAGCAGCTTGGCGGCGGGAGTTTTGGGAGGTGAGCAGTTCTTC. The V and J genes are TRBV5-1 and TRBJ2-1, with 7 bases aligning to TRBD2. Trimming removed 0 bases from V and 9 bases from J; junction bases left unmatched: 12. Germline lookup yields CDR1 SGHRS and CDR2 YFSETQ. The length of the CDR3 is 16 residues.

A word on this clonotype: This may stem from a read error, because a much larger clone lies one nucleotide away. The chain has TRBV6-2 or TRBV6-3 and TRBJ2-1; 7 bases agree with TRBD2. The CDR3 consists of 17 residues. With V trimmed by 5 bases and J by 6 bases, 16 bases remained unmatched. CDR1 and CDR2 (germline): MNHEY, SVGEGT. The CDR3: CASSPPGGSPSVNEQFF. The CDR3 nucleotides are TGTGCCAGCAGTCCACCTGGCGGGAGCCCCTCGGTCAATGAGCAGTTCTTC.

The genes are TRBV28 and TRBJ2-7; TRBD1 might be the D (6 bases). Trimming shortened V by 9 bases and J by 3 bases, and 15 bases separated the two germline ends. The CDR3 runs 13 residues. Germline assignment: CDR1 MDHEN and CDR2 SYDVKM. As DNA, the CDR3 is TGTGCCAGTCAGCACAGGGAGAACTACGAGCAGTACTTC. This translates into CASQHRENYEQYF.

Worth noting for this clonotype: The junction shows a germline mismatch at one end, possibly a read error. In nucleotides, the CDR3 is TGTGCCGGCAGCCAAGTAGTCGGCCGAACCTACAATGAGCAGTTCTTC. Amino acid sequence: CAGSQVVGRTYNEQFF. The V and J genes are TRBV14 and TRBJ2-1; D call uncertain. CDR1 and CDR2 from the germline V gene are SGHDN and FVKESK. This CDR3 has 16 residues.

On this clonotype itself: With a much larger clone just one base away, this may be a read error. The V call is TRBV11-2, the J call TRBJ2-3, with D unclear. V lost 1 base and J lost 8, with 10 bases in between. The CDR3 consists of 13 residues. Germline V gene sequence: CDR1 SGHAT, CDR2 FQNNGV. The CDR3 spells CASSLGLSGTQYF. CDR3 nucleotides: TGTGCCAGCAGCTTAGGGCTCTCAGGTACGCAGTATTTT.

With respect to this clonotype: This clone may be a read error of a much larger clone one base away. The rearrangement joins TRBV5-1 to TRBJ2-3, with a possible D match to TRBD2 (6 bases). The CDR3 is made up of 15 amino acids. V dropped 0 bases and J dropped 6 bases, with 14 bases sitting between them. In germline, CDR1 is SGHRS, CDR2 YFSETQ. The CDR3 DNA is TGCGCCAGCAGCTTGGTGGAGCAGGGAGGTGATACGCAGTATTTT. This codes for CASSLVEQGGDTQYF.

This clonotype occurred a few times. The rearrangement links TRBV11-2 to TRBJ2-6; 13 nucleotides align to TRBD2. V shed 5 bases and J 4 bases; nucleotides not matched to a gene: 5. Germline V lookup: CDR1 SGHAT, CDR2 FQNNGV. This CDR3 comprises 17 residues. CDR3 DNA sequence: TGTGCCAGCAGCATAGGGACTAGCGGGACCGGGGCCAACGTCCTGACTTTC. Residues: CASSIGTSGTGANVLTF.

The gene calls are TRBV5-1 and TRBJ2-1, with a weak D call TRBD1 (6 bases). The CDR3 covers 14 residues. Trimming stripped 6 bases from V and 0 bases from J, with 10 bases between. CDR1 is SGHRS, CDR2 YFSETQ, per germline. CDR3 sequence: CASNQDSSYNEQFF. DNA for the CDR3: TGCGCCAGCAACCAGGACAGCTCCTACAATGAGCAGTTCTTC.

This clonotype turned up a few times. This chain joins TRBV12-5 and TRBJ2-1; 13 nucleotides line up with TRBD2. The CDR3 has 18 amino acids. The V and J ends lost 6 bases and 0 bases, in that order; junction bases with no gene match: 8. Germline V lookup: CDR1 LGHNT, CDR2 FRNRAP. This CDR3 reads CASGPRTSGSSSYNEQFF. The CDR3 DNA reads TGTGCTAGTGGCCCCCGGACTAGCGGGAGTAGCTCCTACAATGAGCAGTTCTTC. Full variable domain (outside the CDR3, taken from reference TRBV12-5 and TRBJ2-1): DARVTQTPRHKVTEMGQEVTMRCQPILGHNTVFWYRQTMMQGLELLAYFRNRAPLDDSGMPKDRFSAEMPDATLATLKIQPSEPRDSAVYFCASGPRTSGSSSYNEQFFGPGTRLTVL.

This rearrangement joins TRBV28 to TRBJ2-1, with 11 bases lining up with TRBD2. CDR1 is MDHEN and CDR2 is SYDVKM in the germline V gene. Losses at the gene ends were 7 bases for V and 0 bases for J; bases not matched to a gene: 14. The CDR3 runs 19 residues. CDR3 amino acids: CASTIVGLAVRSSYNEQFF. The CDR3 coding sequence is TGTGCCAGCACTATCGTGGGACTAGCGGTCCGGAGCTCCTACAATGAGCAGTTCTTC.

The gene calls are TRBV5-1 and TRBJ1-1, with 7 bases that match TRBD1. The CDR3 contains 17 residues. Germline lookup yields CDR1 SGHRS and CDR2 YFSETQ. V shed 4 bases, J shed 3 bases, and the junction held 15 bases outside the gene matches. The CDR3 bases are TGCGCCAGCAGCCTTGCCCAACCCTCCAGGGGGTACACTGAAGCTTTCTTT. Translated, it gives CASSLAQPSRGYTEAFF.

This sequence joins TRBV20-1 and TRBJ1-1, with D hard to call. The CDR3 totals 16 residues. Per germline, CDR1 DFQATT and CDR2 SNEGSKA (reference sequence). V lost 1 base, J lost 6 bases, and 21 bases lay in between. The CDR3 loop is CSARGRPHGETPEAFF. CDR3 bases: TGCAGTGCTAGAGGGAGGCCACACGGGGAAACGCCTGAAGCTTTCTTT.